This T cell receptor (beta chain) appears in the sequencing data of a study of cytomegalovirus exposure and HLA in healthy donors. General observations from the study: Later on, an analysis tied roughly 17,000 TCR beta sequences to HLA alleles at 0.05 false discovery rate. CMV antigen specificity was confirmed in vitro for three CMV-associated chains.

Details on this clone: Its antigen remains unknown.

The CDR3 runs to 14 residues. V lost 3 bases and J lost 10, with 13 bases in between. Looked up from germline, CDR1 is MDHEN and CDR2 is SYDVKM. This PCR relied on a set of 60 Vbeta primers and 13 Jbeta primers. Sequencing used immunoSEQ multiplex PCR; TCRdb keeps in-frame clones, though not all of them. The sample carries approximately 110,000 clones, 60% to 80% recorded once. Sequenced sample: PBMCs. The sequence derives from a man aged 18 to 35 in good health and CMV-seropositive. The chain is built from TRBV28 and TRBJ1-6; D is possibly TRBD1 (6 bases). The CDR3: CASSLRQDRSPLHF. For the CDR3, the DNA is TGTGCCAGCAGTTTGCGCCAGGACAGATCACCCCTCCACTTT.